Below, 7 T cell receptor beta chains from the same sample are listed, as sequenced in a study of post-analysis software for immune sequencing data. Study-level points and caveats: In patients, about 5 TRBV segments were more frequent than in controls, with TRBV5-6, TRBV5-1 and TRBV20-1 among them.

Built from TCR beta cDNA, the libraries had unique molecular identifiers in them. TCRdb fed the PCR reads into MiXCR, producing one record per CDR3 protein. The sample includes about 200,000 distinct CDR3 sequences, 29% of them seen just once. Which antigens these TCRs recognize remains unknown. Sequenced material: blood. Every receptor here comes from a girl aged 2-17 years with multiple sclerosis.

V is TRBV29-1 and J is TRBJ1-1; TRBD1 is a possible D gene (5 bases). Germline V CDR1 and CDR2: SQVTM, ANQGSEA. The V gene lost 1 base and the J gene lost 1 base, with 25 bases spanning the gap. The CDR3 covers 19 residues. The CDR3 loop is CSVEAGRGTPWVRNTEAFF. For the CDR3, the DNA is TGCAGCGTTGAAGCTGGACGGGGGACTCCTTGGGTGAGGAACACTGAAGCTTTCTTT.

Only a few counts were recorded for this clonotype. The chain has TRBV25-1 and TRBJ1-6, with 8 nucleotides matching TRBD1. Germline assignment: CDR1 MGHDK and CDR2 SYGVNS. After removal of 8 bases from V and 7 bases from J, the junction contained 10 bases not matched to a gene. The CDR3 is made up of 15 amino acids. CDR3 DNA sequence: TGTGCCAGCCATCCGCTGGACAGGGAGAATTCACCCCTCCACTTT. Its translation: CASHPLDRENSPLHF.

In its sample, this clonotype was seen a few times. The rearrangement links TRBV5-1 to TRBJ2-1; maybe TRBD1 (7 bases). Trimming stripped 4 bases from V and 2 bases from J, with 13 bases between. CDR3 length: 15 amino acids. Germline-derived CDR1 and CDR2 are SGHRS and YFSETQ. The CDR3 reads CASSPQGGTYNEQFF. The DNA of the CDR3 is TGCGCCAGCAGCCCTCAGGGGGGAACCTACAATGAGCAGTTCTTC.

In the case of this clonotype: An end of the junction does not agree with germline; a read error may underlie this. The CDR3 DNA is TGTGTCAGCAGCTTTATGACTAGCGGATACAATGAGCAGTTCTTC. Its protein product is CVSSFMTSGYNEQFF. V gene TRBV7-9 combines with J gene TRBJ2-1; 9 bases agree with TRBD2. CDR1 and CDR2 from the germline V gene are SEHNR and FQNEAQ (reference sequence). The CDR3 contains 15 residues. The full variable domain, in which reference TRBV7-9 and TRBJ2-1 provide the parts outside the CDR3, is DTGVSQNPRHKITKRGQNVTFRCDPISEHNRLYWYRQTLGQGPEFLTYFQNEAQLEKSRLLSDRFSAERPKGSFSTLEIQRTEQGDSAMYLCVSSFMTSGYNEQFFGPGTRLTVL.

For this clonotype: This could be a read error, since a much larger clone is one nucleotide away. The gene calls are TRBV12-3 or TRBV12-4 and TRBJ2-7; 10 nucleotides line up with TRBD1. V shed 6 bases and J 7 bases; nucleotides not matched to a gene: 12. The CDR3 extends over 15 amino acids. The CDR3: CASSDWTGGYNEQYF. Written as DNA, the CDR3 is TGTGCCAGCAGCGATTGGACAGGGGGGTACAATGAGCAGTACTTC.

Notes on this clonotype: A clone one base away is much larger, so this may be a read error. The chain combines TRBV12-3 or TRBV12-4 with TRBJ2-5; D gene ambiguous. The end of the DNA fits TRBJ2-7 better, so the J call may be wrong. The CDR3 is 13 amino acids. CDR3 nucleotides: TGTGCCAGCAGTCAGAGGCCTACGTACGAGCAGTACTTC. This encodes CASSQRPTYEQYF.

J is TRBJ1-4 and V is TRBV12-3 or TRBV12-4; TRBD1 is a possible D gene (6 bases). CDR3 length: 15 amino acids. Trimming left V 6 bases short and J 6 bases short, with 17 bases between. The CDR3 protein is CASSFNRVGDEKLFF. CDR3 DNA: TGTGCCAGCAGCTTCAACAGGGTAGGGGATGAAAAACTGTTTTTT.